One sample yielded the 18 T cell receptor beta chains listed below, sequenced in a study of T cells in narcolepsy. Repertoires were generated with immunoSEQ multiplex PCR, while TCRdb's copy carries only in-frame clones and drops some. The profile covers about 14,000 clones, with approximately 91% appearing a single time and around 1.6% taken by the ten largest. The sample was CD45RA- memory CD4+ T cells from PBMCs. These receptors were taken from a human donor with narcolepsy.

A few counts support this clone. The rearrangement uses TRBV6-4 and TRBJ1-1; TRBD1 agrees at 9 bases. The CDR3 has 15 residues. From germline, CDR1 is MRHNA and CDR2 SNTAGT. The ends lost 6 bases at V and 3 bases at J; junction bases unmatched: 8. CDR3 amino acids: CASSAVRDRDTEAFF. As DNA, the CDR3 is TGTGCCAGCAGCGCGGTCCGGGACAGGGACACTGAAGCTTTCTTT.

The V and J genes are TRBV7-2 and TRBJ2-3; a weak D match, TRBD1 (5 bases). Trimming stripped 5 bases from V and 0 bases from J, with 9 bases between. CDR3 length: 14 amino acids. Germline lookup yields CDR1 SGHTA and CDR2 FQGNSA. In DNA, the CDR3 is TGTGCCAGCAGCAAAGGACATAGCACAGATACGCAGTATTTT. Residues: CASSKGHSTDTQYF.

V usage is TRBV11-2 and J usage is TRBJ2-3, with 9 bases lining up with TRBD1. The CDR3 loop spans 16 amino acids. The V gene's germline CDR1 is SGHAT and CDR2 FQNNGV. Trimming at V came to 2 bases and at J to 3 bases, leaving 6 bases not matched to a gene. In DNA, the CDR3 is TGTGCCAGCAGCTTATGGGGGGACAGGGCTACAGATACGCAGTATTTT. Amino acid sequence: CASSLWGDRATDTQYF.

This chain connects TRBV19 to TRBJ2-3; 7 nucleotides match TRBD2. CDR3 length: 16 amino acids. J gave up 2 bases and V 5 bases, and 10 bases lay outside the gene matches. The germline V gene has CDR1 LNHDA and CDR2 SQIVND (reference sequence). CDR3 sequence: CASSVSSGGNTDTQYF. The DNA of the CDR3 is TGTGCCAGTAGTGTCTCTAGCGGAGGCAACACAGATACGCAGTATTTT.

This clone has more than one count but fewer than ten. V is TRBV19 and J is TRBJ1-1, with D possibly being TRBD1 (5 bases). V lost 0 bases and J 4 bases, leaving 6 bases between the germline ends. Germline-derived CDR1 and CDR2 are LNHDA and SQIVND (reference sequence). The CDR3 has 13 amino acids. The CDR3 sequence is CASSIDRVTEAFF. The CDR3 DNA reads TGTGCCAGTAGTATAGACAGGGTCACTGAAGCTTTCTTT.

This chain uses TRBV11-2 with TRBJ2-3; D is unclear. The CDR3 has 13 amino acids. Germline V gene sequence: CDR1 SGHAT, CDR2 FQNNGV. V lost 3 bases, J lost 2 bases, and 6 bases lay in between. The CDR3 region has the DNA TGTGCCAGCAGCTTGGTAGTCACAGATACGCAGTATTTT. Protein sequence: CASSLVVTDTQYF. Together with reference TRBV11-2 and TRBJ2-3, the CDR3 gives the full variable domain: EAGVAQSPRYKIIEKRQSVAFWCNPISGHATLYWYQQILGQGPKLLIQFQNNGVVDDSQLPKDRFSAERLKGVDSTLKIQPAKLEDSAVYLCASSLVVTDTQYFGPGTRLTVL.

The V and J genes are TRBV10-1 and TRBJ2-3, with a tentative D call TRBD2 (6 bases). The CDR3 length is 15 residues. The V and J ends lost 8 bases and 2 bases respectively, with 17 bases between them. Germline V gene sequence: CDR1 WNHNN, CDR2 SYGVQD (reference sequence). CDR3 coding DNA: TGCGCCAGCCCCCTAGGGGTGCGGGACACAGATACGCAGTATTTT. Translation gives CASPLGVRDTDTQYF.

The chain employs TRBV7-2 and TRBJ2-4, with 10 bases aligning to TRBD2. CDR3 length: 16 amino acids. V shed 0 bases, J shed 8 bases, and the junction held 7 bases outside the gene matches. Per germline, CDR1 SGHTA and CDR2 FQGNSA. CDR3 protein: CASSLARAGGAYIQYF. Written as DNA, the CDR3 is TGTGCCAGCAGCTTAGCCCGAGCGGGGGGGGCTTACATTCAGTACTTC. Full variable domain (missing parts from reference TRBV7-2 and TRBJ2-4): GAGVSQSPSNKVTEKGKDVELRCDPISGHTALYWYRQSLGQGLEFLIYFQGNSAPDKSGLPSDRFSAERTGGSVSTLTIQRTQQEDSAVYLCASSLARAGGAYIQYFGAGTRLSVL.

Worth noting for this clone: Since the CDR3 does not end with the conserved phenylalanine or tryptophan, this likely comes from a read error. The DNA is omitted, as the CDR3 cannot be located on it reliably, and the CDR3 follows TCRdb's listing. The chain combines TRBV2 with TRBJ2-7; the DNA was not compared with TRBD2, the D call given in the table. The V gene's germline CDR1 is SNHLY and CDR2 FYNNEI. The CDR3 spans 16 residues, counting both ends. CDR3 sequence: CASRSAGGPGGGRAVL.

The chain joins TRBV6-4 to TRBJ1-5; unclear D gene. Germline V CDR1 and CDR2: MRHNA, SNTAGT. Trimming removed 5 bases at V and 3 bases at J, with 8 bases between. The CDR3 consists of 13 residues. CDR3 protein: CASSSDSNQPQHF. In nucleotides, the CDR3 is TGTGCCAGCAGTTCAGATTCCAATCAGCCCCAGCATTTT.

The rearrangement links TRBV6-5 to TRBJ2-7; D perhaps matches TRBD1 (6 bases). Germline assignment: CDR1 MNHEY and CDR2 SVGAGI. The CDR3 length is 15 residues. Trimming removed 6 bases at V and 3 bases at J, with 18 bases between. CDR3: CASREQDQGFYEQYF. As DNA, the CDR3 is TGTGCCAGCAGGGAACAGGATCAGGGGTTCTACGAGCAGTACTTC.

The chain uses TRBV4-2 and TRBJ2-7, with 9 bases aligning to TRBD2. CDR1 and CDR2 from the germline V gene are LGHNA and YNFKEQ. The J segment lost 2 bases and the V segment lost 0 bases, leaving 11 bases of the junction unmatched. This CDR3 region has 18 residues. The CDR3 is CASSQDVGSGSSPYEQYF. DNA for the CDR3: TGTGCCAGCAGCCAAGATGTAGGTAGCGGGAGTTCCCCCTACGAGCAGTACTTC.

The chain carries TRBV27 and TRBJ2-2; 9 bases align to TRBD2. In germline, CDR1 is MNHEY, CDR2 SMNVEV (reference sequence). Trimming at V came to 4 bases and at J to 9 bases, leaving 12 bases not matched to a gene. The CDR3 extends over 16 amino acids. The CDR3 nucleotides read TGTGCCAGCAGTTCCCGGGGACTAGCAATCCCCAGGGAGCTGTTTTTT. This codes for CASSSRGLAIPRELFF.

This chain joins TRBV5-6 and TRBJ2-3; 10 bases fit TRBD1. The CDR3 runs to 13 residues. Per the germline V gene, CDR1 is SGHDT and CDR2 is YYEEEE. The J segment lost 5 bases and the V segment lost 4 bases, leaving 1 base of the junction unmatched. The DNA of the CDR3 is TGTGCCAGCAGCCGGACAGGGGGAGATACGCAGTATTTT. Translated: CASSRTGGDTQYF.

V gene TRBV30 combines with J gene TRBJ2-1; 7 bases agree with TRBD1. J lost 0 bases, V lost 2 bases, and 10 bases had no gene match. The CDR3 is 17 amino acids. Germline V gene sequence: CDR1 GTSNPN, CDR2 SVGIG (reference sequence). CDR3 nucleotide sequence: TGTGCCTGGAGTCTGGGACAGCTAGAAAGCTCCTACAATGAGCAGTTCTTC. The encoded protein is CAWSLGQLESSYNEQFF. Variable domain in full (rest from reference TRBV30 and TRBJ2-1): SQTIHQWPATLVQPVGSPLSLECTVEGTSNPNLYWYRQAAGRGLQLLFYSVGIGQISSEVPQNLSASRPQDRQFILSSKKLLLSDSGFYLCAWSLGQLESSYNEQFFGPGTRLTVL.

The chain uses TRBV19 and TRBJ2-7, with 10 bases lining up with TRBD2. The CDR3 contains 14 residues. Germline-derived CDR1 and CDR2 are LNHDA and SQIVND (reference sequence). V was clipped by 10 bases and J by 3 bases; unmatched bases: 9. CDR3 residues: CATGSGRELYEQYF. The CDR3 DNA reads as TGTGCCACTGGAAGCGGGAGGGAACTCTACGAGCAGTACTTC.

The V call is TRBV6-1, the J call TRBJ1-2; 10 nucleotides line up with TRBD1. Germline loops: CDR1 MNHNS, CDR2 SASEGT. This CDR3 spans 22 amino acids. V lost 2 bases and J lost 8; bases outside the gene matches: 29. CDR3 amino acids: CASSEMGFLWGQGMGVVNGYTF. CDR3 nucleotides: TGTGCCAGCAGTGAAATGGGCTTTTTGTGGGGACAGGGGATGGGTGTGGTTAACGGCTACACCTTC.

The J gene is TRBJ2-7, the V gene TRBV4-1; perhaps TRBD2 as D (5 bases). Trimming removed 4 bases at V and 7 bases at J, with 11 bases between. This CDR3 is 12 amino acids long. Germline loops: CDR1 MGHRA, CDR2 YSYEKL. The CDR3 here is CASSLPRGEQYF. CDR3 nucleotide sequence: TGCGCCAGCAGCCTCCCCCGGGGAGAGCAGTACTTC.